These 18 T cell receptor beta chains share one sample of origin, sequenced in a study of cytomegalovirus exposure and HLA in healthy donors. The study ran its PCR with 60 Vbeta and 13 Jbeta primers. Only in-frame clones appear in the TCRdb table, and some are missing; sequencing was by immunoSEQ multiplex PCR. The sample has some 180,000 clones, approximately 86% seen once. Sequencing input: PBMCs. These receptors originate from a boy between 2 and 10 years old in good health and CMV-seronegative.

The chain carries TRBV5-5 and TRBJ2-5; D possibly corresponds to TRBD2 (5 bases). The V gene lost 7 bases and the J gene lost 4 bases, with 23 bases spanning the gap. The CDR3 loop spans 16 amino acids. Germline CDR1 SGHKS, CDR2 YYEKEE (reference sequence). In nucleotides, the CDR3 is TGTGCCAGCGACCCGGAGGCCGACGGACCGGGAGAGACCCAGTACTTC. Its protein is CASDPEADGPGETQYF.

The rearrangement links TRBV11-1 to TRBJ1-2; D possibly corresponds to TRBD1 (5 bases). The V gene lost 4 bases and the J gene lost 8 bases, with 14 bases spanning the gap. The germline CDR1 and CDR2 sequences are SGHAT and FQDESV (reference sequence). This CDR3 is built from 13 residues. The CDR3, as DNA: TGTGCCAGCAGCTCGCCCGGAGGGGAAGGCTACACCTTC. This encodes CASSSPGGEGYTF.

The chain combines TRBV4-2 with TRBJ2-3, with D hard to call. V was shortened by 3 bases and J by 1 base, with 5 bases between the two germline ends. Germline CDR1 and CDR2: LGHNA and YNFKEQ. The length of the CDR3 is 13 residues. Here the CDR3 reads CASSQSGTDTQYF. The DNA of the CDR3 is TGTGCCAGCAGCCAGTCCGGCACAGATACGCAGTATTTT.

This chain joins TRBV11-2 and TRBJ2-2; 7 positions agree with TRBD2. Looked up from germline, CDR1 is SGHAT and CDR2 is FQNNGV. V trimming: 5 bases; J trimming: 8 bases; junction bases outside the gene matches: 8. The CDR3 length is 14 residues. DNA for the CDR3: TGTGCCAGCAGCAGGGGAGGGGATTGGGGGGAGCTGTTTTTT. This encodes CASSRGGDWGELFF.

The V gene is TRBV6-5, the J gene TRBJ2-1, with 12 nucleotides matching TRBD2. Trimming at V came to 6 bases and at J to 0 bases, leaving 0 bases not matched to a gene. In germline, CDR1 is MNHEY, CDR2 SVGAGI. The CDR3 has 15 amino acids. Here the CDR3 reads CASRTSGSSYNEQFF. The CDR3 bases are TGTGCCAGCAGGACTAGCGGGAGCTCCTACAATGAGCAGTTCTTC.

A word on this clone: One end of the junction varies from germline; a read error may be responsible. This chain joins TRBV5-4 and TRBJ2-4; D is possibly TRBD1 (6 bases). The CDR3 is made up of 12 amino acids. Germline V CDR1 and CDR2: SGHNT, YYREEE (reference sequence). As DNA, the CDR3 is TGTGCCGGCAGCTCTGGGGACACCTCATCGAACTTC. Translation: CAGSSGDTSSNF.

The chain uses TRBV27 and TRBJ1-1; D ambiguous. V was shortened by 0 bases and J by 6 bases, with 11 bases between the two germline ends. This CDR3 has 14 amino acids. CDR1 is MNHEY and CDR2 is SMNVEV in the germline V gene (reference sequence). The CDR3 is CASSLSHSVAEAFF. CDR3 nucleotide sequence: TGTGCCAGCAGTTTATCGCACTCCGTCGCTGAAGCTTTCTTT.

The chain recombines TRBV7-6 with TRBJ1-2, with 9 bases identical to TRBD1. Germline CDR1 and CDR2: SGHVS and FNYEAQ. J gave up 8 bases and V 3 bases, and 4 bases lay outside the gene matches. The CDR3 loop spans 13 amino acids. This CDR3 is CASSFRDRVGYTF. For the CDR3, the DNA is TGTGCCAGCAGCTTCCGGGACAGGGTCGGCTACACCTTC. The full variable domain, in which reference TRBV7-6 and TRBJ1-2 provide the parts outside the CDR3, is GAGVSQSPRYKVTKRGQDVALRCDPISGHVSLYWYRQALGQGPEFLTYFNYEAQQDKSGLPNDRFSAERPEGSISTLTIQRTEQRDSAMYRCASSFRDRVGYTFGSGTRLTVV.

CDR3 coding DNA: TGTGCCAGCAGTCAAGACCTCCCCACGGACTATCTCACCAATGAGCAGTTCTTC. Its protein product is CASSQDLPTDYLTNEQFF. The J gene is TRBJ2-1, the V gene TRBV28, with D perhaps matching TRBD2 (6 bases). Trimming removed 5 bases from V and 6 bases from J, with 26 bases in between. The CDR3 length is 18 residues. The V gene's germline CDR1 is MDHEN and CDR2 SYDVKM.

This chain links TRBV19 with TRBJ2-3; D ambiguous. V was clipped by 5 bases and J by 4 bases, with 7 bases between them. The CDR3 runs 12 residues. The germline V gene has CDR1 LNHDA and CDR2 SQIVND (reference sequence). This CDR3 is CASSSGPDTQYF. In nucleotides, the CDR3 is TGTGCCAGTAGTTCAGGCCCAGATACGCAGTATTTT.

V and J are TRBV4-1 and TRBJ2-7; 10 bases line up with TRBD2. CDR1 is MGHRA and CDR2 is YSYEKL in the germline V gene. V was clipped by 1 base and J by 6 bases; unmatched bases: 18. This CDR3 has 19 residues. The CDR3 coding sequence is TGCGCCAGCAGCCAAGGCCCCCTATCTAGCGGGAGAGATCCGAGCGAGCAGTACTTC. It is translated as CASSQGPLSSGRDPSEQYF.

The chain links TRBV30 to TRBJ2-7, with 8 bases identical to TRBD1. With 0 bases clipped from V and 4 bases from J, the junction kept 17 bases outside the gene matches. This CDR3 contains 18 residues. CDR1 is GTSNPN and CDR2 is SVGIG in the germline V gene (reference sequence). Here the CDR3 reads CAWSVLGTGLNGVYEQYF. The CDR3 DNA reads TGTGCCTGGAGTGTCCTCGGGACAGGACTAAATGGGGTGTACGAGCAGTACTTC. Combining the CDR3 with reference TRBV30 and TRBJ2-7 gives the whole variable domain SQTIHQWPATLVQPVGSPLSLECTVEGTSNPNLYWYRQAAGRGLQLLFYSVGIGQISSEVPQNLSASRPQDRQFILSSKKLLLSDSGFYLCAWSVLGTGLNGVYEQYFGPGTRLTVT.

This sequence joins TRBV1 and TRBJ2-3; the table's D call, TRBD2, was not checked against the DNA. TRBV1 is a pseudogene. This CDR3 is built from 20 residues. CDR3 amino acids: CTSSQGGGTSELKSTDTQYF. For the CDR3, the DNA is TGCACCAGCAGCCAAGGTGGTGGGACTAGTGAGTTAAAAAGCACAGATACGCAGTATTTT.

Turning to this clone: The same CDR3 can be traced to other DNA sequences in this sample. J is TRBJ2-2 and V is TRBV2; TRBD1 agrees at 11 bases. V lost 6 bases, J lost 3 bases, and 3 bases stayed unmatched. The CDR3 loop spans 15 amino acids. The germline V gene encodes CDR1 SNHLY and CDR2 FYNNEI. CDR3 residues: CASRGDRGYTGELFF. As DNA, the CDR3 is TGTGCCAGCAGGGGGGACAGGGGGTACACCGGGGAGCTGTTTTTT. Full variable domain (missing parts from reference TRBV2 and TRBJ2-2): EPEVTQTPSHQVTQMGQEVILRCVPISNHLYFYWYRQILGQKVEFLVSFYNNEISEKSEIFDDQFSVERPDGSNFTLKIRSTKLEDSAMYFCASRGDRGYTGELFFGEGSRLTVL.

The CDR3 protein is CASSFTARVGEKLFF. The DNA of the CDR3 is TGTGCCAGCAGTTTCACGGCCAGGGTTGGTGAAAAACTGTTTTTT. The V and J genes are TRBV27 and TRBJ1-4; weak D call: TRBD1 (5 bases). This CDR3 is 15 amino acids long. Germline V gene sequence: CDR1 MNHEY, CDR2 SMNVEV (reference sequence). The V end was cut by 3 bases, the J end by 7 bases, with 15 bases between.

V gene TRBV6-5 combines with J gene TRBJ2-7, with 10 nucleotides matching TRBD1. Germline CDR1 and CDR2: MNHEY and SVGAGI. V shed 6 bases and J 2 bases; nucleotides not matched to a gene: 7. The CDR3 is made up of 15 amino acids. CDR3 protein: CASRRQGAHPYEQYF. CDR3 in DNA: TGTGCCAGCAGAAGACAGGGGGCGCACCCCTACGAGCAGTACTTC.

CDR3 sequence: CASSLMRAETFYGYTF. In DNA, the CDR3 is TGCGCCAGCAGCTTGATGCGGGCAGAGACTTTCTATGGCTACACCTTC. The V and J genes are TRBV5-1 and TRBJ1-2, with D unresolved. The CDR3 spans 16 residues. The germline V gene encodes CDR1 SGHRS and CDR2 YFSETQ. Trimming took 1 base from V and 4 from J, leaving 17 bases between them.

V usage is TRBV27 and J usage is TRBJ2-4; D uncertain. There are 14 residues in the CDR3. V was clipped by 3 bases and J by 6 bases, with 12 bases between them. The germline V gene has CDR1 MNHEY and CDR2 SMNVEV (reference sequence). The CDR3 loop is CASSFLRERNIQYF. CDR3 sequence (DNA): TGTGCCAGCAGTTTTTTGAGAGAACGAAACATTCAGTACTTC.